This T cell receptor (beta chain) was found in a study of blood T cell repertoires in COVID-19. On the study more broadly: Sources were T cells, B-cell-depleted T cells, or PBMCs; the material itself was cDNA or gDNA.

This CDR3 comprises 16 residues. Germline CDR1 MGHRA, CDR2 YSYEKL. J lost 6 bases, V lost 3 bases, and 6 bases had no gene match. The assay was immunoSEQ multiplex PCR, and TCRdb's table has in-frame clones only and misses some. The data show tens of thousands of clones, 79% seen once. This clone was observed a handful of times. The TCR comes from a woman in her fifties or sixties with acute or convalescent COVID-19. V gene TRBV4-1 combines with J gene TRBJ2-1; 12 positions match TRBD2. The specimen was peripheral blood. The CDR3, as DNA: TGCGCCAGCAGCCAGGAGACTAGCGGGAGCCCCAATGAGCAGTTCTTC. Amino acids: CASSQETSGSPNEQFF.